Given below is one TCR beta chain in context. Antigen specificity is unknown. Using its own MiXCR run on the 5' RACE reads, TCRdb lists one record per CDR3 protein. The sample lists a few hundred thousand distinct CDR3 sequences; around 30% were seen once. Three pairs of healthy female monozygous twins were the donors. The record originates from a study of identical twins' blood T cells. Overall study results and limits: Mainly, cloneset size products determined shared clonotypes, twins included.

The sequencing sample was made of PBMCs. This TCR was recovered from a woman aged 18-49 years in good health.

The CDR3 protein is CASSFQGGSYNEQFF. CDR3 DNA sequence: TGCGCCAGCAGCTTCCAAGGCGGCTCCTACAATGAGCAGTTCTTC. The J gene is TRBJ2-1, the V gene TRBV5-1; D remains ambiguous. The germline V gene has CDR1 SGHRS and CDR2 YFSETQ. CDR3 length equals 15 residues. With 2 bases removed from V and 0 bases from J, the gap between germline ends came to 9 bases.